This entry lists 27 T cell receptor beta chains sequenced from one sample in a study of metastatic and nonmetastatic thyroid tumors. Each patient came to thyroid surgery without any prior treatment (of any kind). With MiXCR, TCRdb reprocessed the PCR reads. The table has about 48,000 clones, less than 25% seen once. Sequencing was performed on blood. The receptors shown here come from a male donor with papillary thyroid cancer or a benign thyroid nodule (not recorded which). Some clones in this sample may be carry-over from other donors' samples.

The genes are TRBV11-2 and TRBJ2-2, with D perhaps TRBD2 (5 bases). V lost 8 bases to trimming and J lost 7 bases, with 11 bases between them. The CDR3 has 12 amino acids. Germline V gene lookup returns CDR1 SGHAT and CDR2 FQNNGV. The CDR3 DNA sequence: TGTGCCAGCCGACCAGAGGGCGGGGAGCTGTTTTTT. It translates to CASRPEGGELFF.

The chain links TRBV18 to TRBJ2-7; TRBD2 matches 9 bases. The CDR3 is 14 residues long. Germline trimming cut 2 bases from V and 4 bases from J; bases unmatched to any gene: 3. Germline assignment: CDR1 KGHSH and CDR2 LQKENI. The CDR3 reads CASSPDSGSYEQYF. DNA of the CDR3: TGTGCCAGCTCACCAGATAGCGGGAGTTACGAGCAGTACTTC.

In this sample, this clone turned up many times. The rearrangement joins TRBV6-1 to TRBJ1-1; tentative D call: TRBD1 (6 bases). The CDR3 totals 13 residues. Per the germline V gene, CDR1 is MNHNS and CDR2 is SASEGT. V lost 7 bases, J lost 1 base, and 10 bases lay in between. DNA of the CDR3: TGTGCCAGCATCCTGGGACAGAACACTGAAGCTTTCTTT. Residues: CASILGQNTEAFF.

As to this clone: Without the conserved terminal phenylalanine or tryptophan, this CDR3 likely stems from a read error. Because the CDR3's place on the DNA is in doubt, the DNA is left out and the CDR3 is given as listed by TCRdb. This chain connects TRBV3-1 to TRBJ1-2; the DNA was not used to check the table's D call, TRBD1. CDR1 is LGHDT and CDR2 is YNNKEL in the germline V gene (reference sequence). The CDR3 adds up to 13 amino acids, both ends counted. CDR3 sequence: CASSASRGRRCTL.

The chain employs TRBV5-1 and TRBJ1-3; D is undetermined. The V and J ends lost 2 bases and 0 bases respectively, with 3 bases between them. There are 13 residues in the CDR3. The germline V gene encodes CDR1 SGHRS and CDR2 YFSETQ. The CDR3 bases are TGCGCCAGCAGCTTCGGCTCTGGAAACACCATATATTTT. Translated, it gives CASSFGSGNTIYF.

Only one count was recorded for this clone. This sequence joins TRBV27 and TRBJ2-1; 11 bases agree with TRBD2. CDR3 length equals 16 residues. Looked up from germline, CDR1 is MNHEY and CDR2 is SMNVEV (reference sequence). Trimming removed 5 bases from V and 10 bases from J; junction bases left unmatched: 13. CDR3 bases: TGTGCCAGCAGTCCTCGGGGGACTAGCGGACCCCTGGAGCAGTTCTTC. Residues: CASSPRGTSGPLEQFF.

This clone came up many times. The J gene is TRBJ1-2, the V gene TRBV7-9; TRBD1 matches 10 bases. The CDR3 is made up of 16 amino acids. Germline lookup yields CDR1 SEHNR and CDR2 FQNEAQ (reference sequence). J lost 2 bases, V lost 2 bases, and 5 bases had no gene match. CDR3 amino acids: CASSLFPGQGNYGYTF. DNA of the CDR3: TGTGCCAGCAGCTTATTCCCGGGACAGGGGAACTATGGCTACACCTTC. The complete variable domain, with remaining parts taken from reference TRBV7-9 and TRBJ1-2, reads DTGVSQNPRHKITKRGQNVTFRCDPISEHNRLYWYRQTLGQGPEFLTYFQNEAQLEKSRLLSDRFSAERPKGSFSTLEIQRTEQGDSAMYLCASSLFPGQGNYGYTFGSGTRLTVV.

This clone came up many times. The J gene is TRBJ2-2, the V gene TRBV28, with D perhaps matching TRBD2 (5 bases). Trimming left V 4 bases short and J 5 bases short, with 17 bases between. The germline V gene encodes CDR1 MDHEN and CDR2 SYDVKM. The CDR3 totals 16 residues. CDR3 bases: TGTGCCAGCAGTTCGGTCCACCCTAGGGAGACCGGGGAGCTGTTTTTT. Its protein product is CASSSVHPRETGELFF.

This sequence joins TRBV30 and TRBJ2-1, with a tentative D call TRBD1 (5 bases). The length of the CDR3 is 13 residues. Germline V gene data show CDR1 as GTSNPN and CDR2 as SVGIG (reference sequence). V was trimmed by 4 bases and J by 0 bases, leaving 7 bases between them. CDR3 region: CAWTGYSYNEQFF. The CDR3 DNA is TGTGCCTGGACAGGGTACTCCTACAATGAGCAGTTCTTC.

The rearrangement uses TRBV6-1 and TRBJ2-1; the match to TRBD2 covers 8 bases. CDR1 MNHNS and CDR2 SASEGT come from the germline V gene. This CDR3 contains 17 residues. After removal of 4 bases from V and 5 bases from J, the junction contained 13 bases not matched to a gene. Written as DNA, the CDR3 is TGTGCCAGCAGTGGGAGACTATCGGGAGGGCCGAACAATGAGCAGTTCTTC. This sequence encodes CASSGRLSGGPNNEQFF.

CDR3 loop: CASSRGVGGSAGANVLTF. The CDR3 DNA reads TGTGCCAGCAGCCGCGGGGTTGGGGGGAGCGCTGGGGCCAACGTCCTGACTTTC. The genes are TRBV6-4 and TRBJ2-6; D may be TRBD2 (6 bases). V gave up 6 bases and J gave up 2 bases, with 20 bases separating them. The CDR3 length is 18 residues. Germline CDR1 and CDR2: MRHNA and SNTAGT.

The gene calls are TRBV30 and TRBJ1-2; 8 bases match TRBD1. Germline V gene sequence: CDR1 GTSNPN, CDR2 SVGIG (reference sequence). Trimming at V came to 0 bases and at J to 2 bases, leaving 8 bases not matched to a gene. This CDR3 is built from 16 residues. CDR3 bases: TGTGCCTGGAGTGTGATCTGGAACAGGGGGAACTATGGCTACACCTTC. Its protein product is CAWSVIWNRGNYGYTF.

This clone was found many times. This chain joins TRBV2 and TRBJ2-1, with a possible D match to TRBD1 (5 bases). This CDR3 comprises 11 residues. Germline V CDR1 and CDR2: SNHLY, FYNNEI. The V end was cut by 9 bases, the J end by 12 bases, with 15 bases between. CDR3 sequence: CASLWTTWQFF. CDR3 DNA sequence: TGTGCCAGTTTATGGACAACTTGGCAGTTCTTC. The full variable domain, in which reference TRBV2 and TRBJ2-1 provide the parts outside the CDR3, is EPEVTQTPSHQVTQMGQEVILRCVPISNHLYFYWYRQILGQKVEFLVSFYNNEISEKSEIFDDQFSVERPDGSNFTLKIRSTKLEDSAMYFCASLWTTWQFFGPGTRLTVL.

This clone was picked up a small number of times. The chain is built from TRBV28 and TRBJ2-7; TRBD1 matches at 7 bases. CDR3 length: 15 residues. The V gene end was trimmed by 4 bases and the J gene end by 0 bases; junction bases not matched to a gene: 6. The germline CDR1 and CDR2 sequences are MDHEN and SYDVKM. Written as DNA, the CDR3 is TGTGCCAGCAGTTCCAGGGGGAAAATCTCCTACGAGCAGTACTTC. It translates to CASSSRGKISYEQYF.

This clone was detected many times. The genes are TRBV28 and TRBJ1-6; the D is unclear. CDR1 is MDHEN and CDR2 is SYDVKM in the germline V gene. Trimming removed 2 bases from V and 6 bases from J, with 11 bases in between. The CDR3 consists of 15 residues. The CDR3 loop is CASSLGQLTNSPLHF. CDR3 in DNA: TGTGCCAGCAGTTTAGGCCAGCTAACTAATTCACCCCTCCACTTT.

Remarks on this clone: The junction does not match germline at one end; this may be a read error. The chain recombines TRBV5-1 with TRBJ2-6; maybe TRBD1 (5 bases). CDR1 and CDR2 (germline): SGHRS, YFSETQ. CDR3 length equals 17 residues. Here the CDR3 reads CASSLGFEISGASVLTF. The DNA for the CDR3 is TGCGCCAGCAGCCTGGGATTTGAGATCTCTGGGGCCAGCGTCCTTACTTTC.

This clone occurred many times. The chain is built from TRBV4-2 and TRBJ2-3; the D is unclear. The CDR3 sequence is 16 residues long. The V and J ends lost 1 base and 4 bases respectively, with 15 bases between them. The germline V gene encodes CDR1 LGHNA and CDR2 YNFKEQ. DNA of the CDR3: TGTGCCAGCAGCCAAGTTTGGGCTAAGGGCGCAGATACGCAGTATTTT. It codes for CASSQVWAKGADTQYF.

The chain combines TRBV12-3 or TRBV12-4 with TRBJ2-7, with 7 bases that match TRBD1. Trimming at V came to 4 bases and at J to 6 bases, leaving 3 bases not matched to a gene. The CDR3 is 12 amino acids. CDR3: CASSSTGREQYV. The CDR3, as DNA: TGTGCCAGCAGTTCGACAGGGCGCGAGCAGTACGTC.

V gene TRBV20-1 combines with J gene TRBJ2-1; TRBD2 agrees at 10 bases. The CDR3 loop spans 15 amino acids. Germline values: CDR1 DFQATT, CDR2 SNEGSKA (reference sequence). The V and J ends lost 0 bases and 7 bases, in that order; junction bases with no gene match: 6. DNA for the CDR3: TGCAGTGCTAGAGATCAGGCTAGCGGGGGTAATGAGCAGTTCTTC. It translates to CSARDQASGGNEQFF.

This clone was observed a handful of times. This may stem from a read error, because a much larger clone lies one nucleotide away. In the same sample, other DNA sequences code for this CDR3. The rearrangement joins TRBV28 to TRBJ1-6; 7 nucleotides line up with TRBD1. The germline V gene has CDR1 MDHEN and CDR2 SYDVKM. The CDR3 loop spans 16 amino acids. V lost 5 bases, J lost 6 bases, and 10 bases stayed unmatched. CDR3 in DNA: TGTGCCAGCAGTGTCTCAACAGGGGATGGTAATTCACCCCTCCACTTT. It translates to CASSVSTGDGNSPLHF. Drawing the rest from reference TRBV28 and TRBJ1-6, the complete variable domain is DVKVTQSSRYLVKRTGEKVFLECVQDMDHENMFWYRQDPGLGLRLIYFSYDVKMKEKGDIPEGYSVSREKKERFSLILESASTNQTSMYLCASSVSTGDGNSPLHFGNGTRLTVT.

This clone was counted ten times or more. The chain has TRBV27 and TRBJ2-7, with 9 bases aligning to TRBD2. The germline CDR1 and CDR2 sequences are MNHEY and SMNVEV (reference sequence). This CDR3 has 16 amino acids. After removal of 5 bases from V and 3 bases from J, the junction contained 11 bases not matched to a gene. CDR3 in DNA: TGTGCCAGCAGTGCTCTGGGGACTAGCACCGTCTACGAGCAGTACTTC. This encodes CASSALGTSTVYEQYF.

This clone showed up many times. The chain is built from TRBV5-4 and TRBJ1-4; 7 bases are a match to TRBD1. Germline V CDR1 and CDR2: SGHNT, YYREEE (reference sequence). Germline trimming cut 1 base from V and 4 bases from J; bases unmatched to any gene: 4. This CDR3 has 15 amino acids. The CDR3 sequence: CASSLRRQGNEKLFF. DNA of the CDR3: TGTGCCAGCAGCTTGAGGCGACAGGGTAATGAAAAACTGTTTTTT.

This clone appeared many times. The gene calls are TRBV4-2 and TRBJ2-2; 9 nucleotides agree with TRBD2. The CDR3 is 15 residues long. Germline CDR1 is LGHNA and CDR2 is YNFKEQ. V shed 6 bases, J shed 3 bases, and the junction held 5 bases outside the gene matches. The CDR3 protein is CASRSGGGDTGELFF. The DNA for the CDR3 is TGTGCCAGCAGATCTGGCGGGGGGGACACCGGGGAGCTGTTTTTT.

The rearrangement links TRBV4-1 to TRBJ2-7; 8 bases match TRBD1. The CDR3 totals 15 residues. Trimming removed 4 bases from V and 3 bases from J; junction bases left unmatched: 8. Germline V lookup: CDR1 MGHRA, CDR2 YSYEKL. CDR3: CASSPAKTGVYEQYF. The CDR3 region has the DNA TGCGCCAGCAGCCCAGCAAAGACAGGGGTCTACGAGCAGTACTTC.

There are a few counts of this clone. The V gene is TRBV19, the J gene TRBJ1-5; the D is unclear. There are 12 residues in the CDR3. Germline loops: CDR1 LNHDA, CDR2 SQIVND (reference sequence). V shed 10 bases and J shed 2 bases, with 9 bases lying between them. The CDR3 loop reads CATRWGNQPQHF. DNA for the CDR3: TGTGCCACCCGGTGGGGCAATCAGCCCCAGCATTTT.

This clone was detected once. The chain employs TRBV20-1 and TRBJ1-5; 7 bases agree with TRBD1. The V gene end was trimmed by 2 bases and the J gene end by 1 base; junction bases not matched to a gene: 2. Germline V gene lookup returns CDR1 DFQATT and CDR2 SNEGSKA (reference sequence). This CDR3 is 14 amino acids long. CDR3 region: CSARRGGSNQPQHF. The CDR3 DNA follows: TGCAGTGCTAGAAGAGGGGGCAGCAATCAGCCCCAGCATTTT.

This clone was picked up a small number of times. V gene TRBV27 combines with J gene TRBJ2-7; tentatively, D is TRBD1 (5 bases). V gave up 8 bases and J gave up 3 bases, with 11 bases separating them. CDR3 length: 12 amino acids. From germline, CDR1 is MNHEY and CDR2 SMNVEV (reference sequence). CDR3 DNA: TGTGCCAGCGGGGCAGTAATCTACGAGCAGTACTTC. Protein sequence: CASGAVIYEQYF.